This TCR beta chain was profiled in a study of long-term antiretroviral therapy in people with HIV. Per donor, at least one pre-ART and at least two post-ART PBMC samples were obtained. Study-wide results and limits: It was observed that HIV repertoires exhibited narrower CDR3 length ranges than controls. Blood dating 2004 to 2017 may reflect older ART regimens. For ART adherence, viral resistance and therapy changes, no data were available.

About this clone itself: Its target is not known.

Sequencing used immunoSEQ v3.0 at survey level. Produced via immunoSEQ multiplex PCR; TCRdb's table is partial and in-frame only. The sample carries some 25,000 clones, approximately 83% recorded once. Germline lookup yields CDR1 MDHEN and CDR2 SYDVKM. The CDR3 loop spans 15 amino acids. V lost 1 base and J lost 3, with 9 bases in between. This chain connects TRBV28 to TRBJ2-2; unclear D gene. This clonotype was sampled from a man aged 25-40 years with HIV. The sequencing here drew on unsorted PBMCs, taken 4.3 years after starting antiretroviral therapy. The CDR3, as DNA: TGTGCCAGCAGTTTATTAAACAGTTACACCGGGGAGCTGTTTTTT. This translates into CASSLLNSYTGELFF.